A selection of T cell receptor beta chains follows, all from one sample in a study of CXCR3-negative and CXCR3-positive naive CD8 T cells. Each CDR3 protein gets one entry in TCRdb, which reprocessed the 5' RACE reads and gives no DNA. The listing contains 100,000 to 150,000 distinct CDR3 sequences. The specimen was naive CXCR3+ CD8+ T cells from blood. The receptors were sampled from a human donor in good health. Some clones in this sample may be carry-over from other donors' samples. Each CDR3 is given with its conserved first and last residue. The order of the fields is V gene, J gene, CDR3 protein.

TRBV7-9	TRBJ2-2	CASSSTGQESYTGELFF
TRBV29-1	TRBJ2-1	CSVEGTGMAEQFF
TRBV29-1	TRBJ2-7	CSVDGGLAYEQYF
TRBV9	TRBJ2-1	CASSVGGSDNEQFF
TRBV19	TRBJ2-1	CASSIAGVYNEQFF
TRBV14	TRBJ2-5	CASSQDLAGVIIQETQYF
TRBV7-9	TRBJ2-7	CASSILQGKNYDEQYF
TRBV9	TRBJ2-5	CASSVGGKWETQYF
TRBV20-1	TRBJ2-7	CSARDPGQGITEQYF
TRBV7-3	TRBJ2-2	CASSLTYRGMDTGELFF
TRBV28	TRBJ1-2	CASSFRAQGVAGYTF
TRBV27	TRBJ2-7	CASSLPGLAGDPRTYEQYF
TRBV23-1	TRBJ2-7	CASSGSYGTNYEQYF
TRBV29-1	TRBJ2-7	CSVAGTSGGLSYEQYF
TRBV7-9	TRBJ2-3	CASSATDPSKGTDTQYF
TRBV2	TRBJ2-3	CASSEEGLGTDTQYF